The 16 T cell receptor beta chains below were found in one sample sequenced in a study of T cells in Graves' hyperthyroidism and ophthalmopathy (dated by TCRdb to the late 2010s). The library was produced with multiplex PCR. Sequenced using an Illumina HiSeq 2000. Amplification of TCR beta CDR3 regions was carried out from RNA transcripts. The TCR CDR3 was subjected to a first round of RT-PCR using the HTBI primer set and the Qiagen OneStep RT-PCR kit. The public reads were quality trimmed at Q25 with fastp and then assembled into clones with MiXCR by TCRdb, keeping productive beta chains. Entries are consolidated by CDR3 protein sequence, retaining the most common genes and DNA. The table for this sample lists some 550,000 distinct CDR3 sequences; more than 20% of them were counted only once. 26% of the sample comes from the top ten. Specimen: blood. These receptors came from a man younger than 30 with Graves' hyperthyroidism.

The chain has TRBV5-5 and TRBJ2-7; the D gene is possibly TRBD1 (6 bases). CDR1 is SGHKS and CDR2 is YYEKEE in the germline V gene (reference sequence). The CDR3 extends over 14 amino acids. Trimming shortened V by 2 bases and J by 0 bases, and 9 bases separated the two germline ends. The CDR3 here is CASSFSTGSYEQYF. DNA for the CDR3: TGTGCCAGCAGCTTCTCGACAGGCTCCTACGAGCAGTACTTC.

This clonotype turned up a few times. V gene TRBV11-3 combines with J gene TRBJ2-7, with D tentatively TRBD2 (5 bases). Trimming removed 4 bases at V and 1 base at J, with 11 bases between. Germline values: CDR1 SGHNT, CDR2 YENEEA. CDR3 length: 14 residues. As DNA, the CDR3 is TGTGCCAGCAGCTCCGTCCTAGCATCCTACGAGCAGTACTTC. Its protein product is CASSSVLASYEQYF. The whole variable domain, filled in from reference TRBV11-3 and TRBJ2-7, reads EAGVVQSPRYKIIEKKQPVAFWCNPISGHNTLYWYLQNLGQGPELLIRYENEEAVDDSQLPKDRFSAERLKGVDSTLKIQPAELGDSAVYLCASSSVLASYEQYFGPGTRLTVT.

Worth noting for this clonotype: A clone one base away is much larger, so this may be a read error. This chain connects TRBV11-1 to TRBJ1-1, with D perhaps matching TRBD1 (5 bases). Germline V CDR1 and CDR2: SGHAT, FQDESV (reference sequence). The CDR3 is made up of 12 amino acids. The CDR3 DNA follows: TGTTCCAGCAGTCAGGGTATCACTGAAGCTTTCTTT. Translation gives CSSSQGITEAFF. Complete variable domain (other parts from reference TRBV11-1 and TRBJ1-1): EAEVAQSPRYKITEKSQAVAFWCDPISGHATLYWYRQILGQGPELLVQFQDESVVDDSQLPKDRFSAERLKGVDSTLKIQPAELGDSAMYLCSSSQGITEAFFGQGTRLTVV.

A note on this clonotype: This could be a read error, since a much larger clone is one nucleotide away. This chain joins TRBV28 and TRBJ1-5; possible D gene TRBD1, 5 bases. The ends were cut back, 8 bases at V and 1 base at J, with 15 bases in the middle. Germline V gene sequence: CDR1 MDHEN, CDR2 SYDVKM. There are 15 residues in the CDR3. The CDR3 DNA is TGTGCCAGCTGTGCAACGACAGCCAGCAATCAGCCCCAGCATTTT. Encoded protein: CASCATTASNQPQHF.

V and J are TRBV2 and TRBJ2-7, with D unresolved. Trimming took 6 bases from V and 6 from J, leaving 9 bases between them. The germline gives CDR1 SNHLY, CDR2 FYNNEI. The CDR3 length is 11 residues. The CDR3 protein is CASRDMGEQYF. The DNA of the CDR3 is TGTGCCAGCAGAGATATGGGCGAGCAGTACTTC.

This clonotype came up many times. The V and J genes are TRBV20-1 and TRBJ2-7; 8 bases fit TRBD1. Germline trimming cut 0 bases from V and 5 bases from J; bases unmatched to any gene: 9. Germline lookup yields CDR1 DFQATT and CDR2 SNEGSKA (reference sequence). This CDR3 contains 15 residues. The CDR3 loop is CSARDRDRGPNEQYF. The CDR3 DNA reads as TGCAGTGCTAGAGATCGAGACAGGGGTCCAAACGAGCAGTACTTC.

In regard to this clonotype: This could be a read error, since a much larger clone is one nucleotide away. The J gene is TRBJ1-1, the V gene TRBV6-5, with 12 bases fitting TRBD1. CDR3 length: 17 amino acids. Germline V lookup: CDR1 MNHEY, CDR2 SVGAGI. Germline trimming cut 0 bases from V and 1 base from J; bases unmatched to any gene: 3. For the CDR3, the DNA is TGTGCCAGCAGTTACTCCGGGACAGGGGGCCCGAACACTGAAGCTTTCTTT. It yields the protein CASSYSGTGGPNTEAFF.

The table lists this clonotype with a few counts. The chain joins TRBV11-1 to TRBJ2-7, with a tentative D call TRBD1 (6 bases). Germline CDR1 reads SGHAT; CDR2 reads FQDESV (reference sequence). This CDR3 spans 16 amino acids. Trimming left V 4 bases short and J 0 bases short, with 16 bases between. CDR3 bases: TGTGCCAGCAGCTCCCCGGACAGTCCGTCCTCCTACGAGCAGTACTTC. It codes for CASSSPDSPSSYEQYF.

This clonotype has at least ten counts. This chain joins TRBV12-3 or TRBV12-4 and TRBJ2-7; 7 bases match TRBD1. The CDR3 contains 14 residues. V shed 6 bases and J 3 bases; nucleotides not matched to a gene: 8. The CDR3 here is CASRPTGPGYEQYF. CDR3 DNA sequence: TGTGCCAGCAGGCCGACAGGGCCGGGCTACGAGCAGTACTTC.

CDR3 amino acids: CASSPGRSGWFNEQYF. In DNA form, the CDR3 reads TGTGCCAGCAGCCCAGGACGATCAGGCTGGTTCAACGAGCAGTACTTC. V is TRBV28 and J is TRBJ2-7; D is unclear. V was cut by 6 bases and J by 5 bases, with 23 bases left in between. The CDR3 totals 16 residues. CDR1 is MDHEN and CDR2 is SYDVKM in the germline V gene.

This clonotype was detected ten times or more. The J gene is TRBJ1-3, the V gene TRBV3-1; unclear D gene. The CDR3 loop spans 13 amino acids. The germline V gene has CDR1 LGHDT and CDR2 YNNKEL (reference sequence). Trimming removed 6 bases from V and 2 bases from J, with 8 bases in between. CDR3 sequence: CASSQSTGNTIYF. The CDR3 DNA sequence: TGTGCCAGCAGTCAAAGTACTGGAAACACCATATATTTT.

The chain recombines TRBV29-1 with TRBJ2-5; D is perhaps TRBD1 (6 bases). Trimming took 6 bases from V and 5 from J, leaving 16 bases between them. CDR1 and CDR2 (germline): SQVTM, ANQGSEA. The CDR3 contains 13 residues. The CDR3 spells CSVSIDRLETQYF. The CDR3 nucleotides are TGCAGCGTCAGCATAGACAGGCTGGAGACCCAGTACTTC.

The chain joins TRBV9 to TRBJ2-4, with D possibly being TRBD1 (6 bases). V was trimmed by 3 bases and J by 6 bases, leaving 22 bases between them. Germline CDR1 reads SGDLS; CDR2 reads YYNGEE. The CDR3 contains 17 residues. The CDR3 bases are TGTGCCAGCAGCGCCCGGTACAGGGTAGAATTGGGAAACATTCAGTACTTC. This gives the protein CASSARYRVELGNIQYF.

This clonotype was seen at least ten times. The chain carries TRBV20-1 and TRBJ1-1; D may be TRBD1 (5 bases). Trimming took off 5 bases at V and 0 bases at J, with 13 bases between the two ends. The CDR3 totals 14 residues. Per the germline V gene, CDR1 is DFQATT and CDR2 is SNEGSKA (reference sequence). The CDR3 is CSALAGRLNTEAFF. The CDR3 DNA reads TGCAGTGCTCTTGCGGGACGGCTGAACACTGAAGCTTTCTTT.

The chain employs TRBV18 and TRBJ1-3, with TRBD1 matching 9 bases. The germline V gene encodes CDR1 KGHSH and CDR2 LQKENI. The CDR3 runs to 15 residues. V trimming: 6 bases; J trimming: 4 bases; junction bases outside the gene matches: 7. The CDR3 sequence is CASSPWTGDGNTIYF. As DNA, the CDR3 is TGTGCCAGCTCCCCTTGGACAGGGGACGGAAACACCATATATTTT.

In its sample, this clonotype was seen many times. The gene calls are TRBV15 and TRBJ1-5; D uncertain. The CDR3 spans 15 residues. From germline, CDR1 is LNHNV and CDR2 YYDKDF (reference sequence). Trimming pared 0 bases from V and 0 bases from J, leaving 6 bases between. The CDR3 sequence is CATSRERNSNQPQHF. The CDR3 bases are TGTGCCACCAGCAGAGAACGGAATAGCAATCAGCCCCAGCATTTT.